These T cell receptor beta chains were read from a single sample in a study of T cell changes during pregnancy in multiple sclerosis. Some clones are missing from TCRdb's copy, which holds only in-frame ones; the method was immunoSEQ multiplex PCR. The table shows approximately 90,000 clones, with more than 85% occurring only once. This specimen consisted of peripheral blood, obtained in the first trimester of pregnancy. Receptors originate from a female donor with multiple sclerosis, enrolled in a pregnancy study. Each CDR3 is given with its conserved first and last residue. The order of the fields is J gene, V gene, D gene, clone size, CDR3 protein, CDR3 DNA. D genes are given only for firm matches. Not all rows give a size; the values are once, few, many and, for expanded clones, a class.

TRBJ2-3 TRBV6-4 TRBD2 NA CASSDSAGGRADTQYF TGTGCCAGCAGTGACTCAGCGGGAGGGCGAGCAGATACGCAGTATTTT
TRBJ2-1 TRBV18 TRBD1 NA CASSPEQGVKVEQFF TGTGCCAGCTCACCAGAACAGGGGGTGAAGGTTGAGCAGTTCTTC
TRBJ2-6 TRBV19 TRBD1 NA CASTQDRAAGANVLTF TGTGCCAGTACCCAGGACAGGGCGGCTGGGGCCAACGTCCTGACTTTC
TRBJ1-2 TRBV11-3 NA NA CASSLGSRLSPKEDYGYTF TGTGCCAGCAGCTTAGGGTCAAGGTTAAGCCCTAAGGAGGACTATGGCTACACCTTC
TRBJ2-1 TRBV9 NA NA CASSVEDAVYNEQFF TGTGCCAGCAGCGTAGAAGATGCGGTATACAATGAGCAGTTCTTC
TRBJ2-7 TRBV11-2 TRBD1 NA CASSLAHRGVYEQYF TGTGCCAGCAGCTTAGCACACAGGGGGGTGTACGAGCAGTACTTC
TRBJ2-5 TRBV5-1 NA NA CASSLENLQETQYF TGCGCCAGCAGCTTGGAGAACTTACAAGAGACCCAGTACTTC
TRBJ2-3 TRBV11-2 TRBD2 NA CASSRIAGNKDTQYF TGTGCCAGCAGCCGAATAGCGGGGAATAAAGATACGCAGTATTTT
TRBJ1-5 TRBV28 NA NA CASSLLQANQPQHF TGTGCCAGCAGTTTGTTACAGGCTAATCAGCCCCAGCATTTT
TRBJ2-5 TRBV28 NA NA CASRTAQETQYF TGTGCCAGTCGGACAGCCCAAGAGACCCAGTACTTC
TRBJ2-1 TRBV18 TRBD2 NA CASCPTSDSYNEQFF TGTGCCAGCTGCCCGACTAGCGACTCCTACAATGAGCAGTTCTTC
TRBJ2-7 TRBV28 TRBD1 NA CASRGPGQAYEQYF TGTGCCAGCAGGGGACCCGGACAGGCCTACGAGCAGTACTTC
TRBJ2-1 TRBV19 TRBD2 NA CASSITTPGPPERGQFF TGTGCCAGTAGTATTACAACCCCGGGACCCCCGGAGCGGGGGCAGTTCTTC
TRBJ2-6 TRBV4-1 NA NA CASSPQGVGANVLTF TGCGCCAGCAGCCCCCAGGGTGTCGGGGCCAACGTCCTGACTTTC
TRBJ2-7 TRBV11-3 TRBD1 NA CASSLGPGQGNYEQYF TGTGCCAGCAGCTTAGGCCCGGGACAGGGAAATTACGAGCAGTACTTC
TRBJ1-2 TRBV5-6 NA NA CASRDNNYGYTF TGTGCCAGCAGGGACAATAACTATGGCTACACCTTC
TRBJ2-7 TRBV2 NA NA CASSGYSEQYF TGTGCCAGCAGTGGTTATTCCGAGCAGTACTTC
TRBJ1-1 TRBV19 TRBD1 NA CASSGSDRRSIMNTEAFF TGTGCCAGTAGTGGGTCGGACAGGAGAAGTATCATGAACACTGAAGCTTTCTTT
TRBJ2-7 TRBV30 NA NA CAWGVRLSEQYF TGTGCCTGGGGAGTTCGGCTAAGCGAGCAGTACTTC
TRBJ2-1 TRBV11-3 TRBD1 once CASSEDRGLYNEQFF TGTGCCAGCAGCGAGGACAGGGGGCTCTACAATGAGCAGTTCTTC